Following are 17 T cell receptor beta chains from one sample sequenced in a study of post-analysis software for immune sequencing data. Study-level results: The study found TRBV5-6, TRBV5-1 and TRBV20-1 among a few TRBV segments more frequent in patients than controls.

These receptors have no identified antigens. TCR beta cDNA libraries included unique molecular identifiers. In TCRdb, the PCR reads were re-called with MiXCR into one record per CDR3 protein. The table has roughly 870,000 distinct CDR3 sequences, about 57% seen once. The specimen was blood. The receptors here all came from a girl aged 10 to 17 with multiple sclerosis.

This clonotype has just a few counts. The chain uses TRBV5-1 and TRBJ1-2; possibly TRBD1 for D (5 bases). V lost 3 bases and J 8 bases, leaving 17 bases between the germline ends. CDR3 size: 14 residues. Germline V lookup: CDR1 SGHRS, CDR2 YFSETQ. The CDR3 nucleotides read TGCGCCAGCAGCTACGGTCAGGGCCTCGTCGGCTACACCTTC. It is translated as CASSYGQGLVGYTF.

The CDR3 DNA follows: TGCGCCAGCAGCCCACCTGGCAATCTGATTCAGTACTTC. The encoded protein is CASSPPGNLIQYF. This chain links TRBV4-1 with TRBJ2-7; unclear D gene. Per germline, CDR1 MGHRA and CDR2 YSYEKL. V was cut by 4 bases and J by 10 bases, with 17 bases left in between. The CDR3 spans 13 residues.

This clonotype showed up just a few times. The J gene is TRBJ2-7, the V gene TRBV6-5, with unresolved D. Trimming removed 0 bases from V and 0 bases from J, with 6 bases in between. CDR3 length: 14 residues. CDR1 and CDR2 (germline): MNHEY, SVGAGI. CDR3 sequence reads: CASSYSTSSYEQYF. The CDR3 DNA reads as TGTGCCAGCAGTTACTCGACGTCCTCCTACGAGCAGTACTTC.

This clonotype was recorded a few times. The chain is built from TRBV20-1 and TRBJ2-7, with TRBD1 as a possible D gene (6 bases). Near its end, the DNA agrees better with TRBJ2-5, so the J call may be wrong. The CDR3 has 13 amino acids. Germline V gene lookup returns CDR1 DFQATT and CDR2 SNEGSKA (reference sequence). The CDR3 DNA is TGCAGTGCTAGATCCTGGCAGGGGGAGACCCAGTACTTC. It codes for CSARSWQGETQYF.

DNA of the CDR3: TGTGCCAGCAGTCACCGGACTAGCGGGAGTTGGGGGACCGGCGATGAGCAGTTCTTC. Protein product: CASSHRTSGSWGTGDEQFF. The chain uses TRBV28 and TRBJ2-1; 13 nucleotides match TRBD2. From germline, CDR1 is MDHEN and CDR2 SYDVKM. V gave up 5 bases and J gave up 8 bases; unmatched junction bases: 18. The CDR3 length is 19 residues. Variable domain in full (rest from reference TRBV28 and TRBJ2-1): DVKVTQSSRYLVKRTGEKVFLECVQDMDHENMFWYRQDPGLGLRLIYFSYDVKMKEKGDIPEGYSVSREKKERFSLILESASTNQTSMYLCASSHRTSGSWGTGDEQFFGPGTRLTVL.

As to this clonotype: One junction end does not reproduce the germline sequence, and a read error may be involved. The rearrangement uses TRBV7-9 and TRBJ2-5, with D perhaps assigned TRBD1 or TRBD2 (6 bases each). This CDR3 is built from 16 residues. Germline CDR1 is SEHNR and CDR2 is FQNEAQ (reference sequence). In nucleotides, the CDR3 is TGTGCCAGTAGCTTAAGACGTCCGGGGGCTTTGGAGACCCAGTACTTC. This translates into CASSLRRPGALETQYF.

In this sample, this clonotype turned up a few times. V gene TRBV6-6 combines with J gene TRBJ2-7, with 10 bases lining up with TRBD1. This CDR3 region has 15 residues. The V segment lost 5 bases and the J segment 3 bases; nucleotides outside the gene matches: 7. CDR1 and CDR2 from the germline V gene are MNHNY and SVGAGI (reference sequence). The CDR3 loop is CASSAPGTGVYEQYF. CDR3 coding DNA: TGTGCCAGCAGTGCACCCGGGACAGGGGTCTACGAGCAGTACTTC.

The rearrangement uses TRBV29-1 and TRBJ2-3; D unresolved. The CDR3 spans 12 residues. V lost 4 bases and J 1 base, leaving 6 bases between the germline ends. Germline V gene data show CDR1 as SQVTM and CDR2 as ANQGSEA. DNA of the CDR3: TGCAGCGTTGGGGCGGGCACAGATACGCAGTATTTT. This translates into CSVGAGTDTQYF.

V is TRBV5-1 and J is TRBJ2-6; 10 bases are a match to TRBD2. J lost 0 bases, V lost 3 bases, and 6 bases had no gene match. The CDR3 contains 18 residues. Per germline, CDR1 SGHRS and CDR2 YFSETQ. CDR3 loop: CASSSLAGEISGANVLTF. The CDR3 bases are TGCGCCAGCAGCTCTCTAGCGGGAGAGATCTCTGGGGCCAACGTCCTGACTTTC.

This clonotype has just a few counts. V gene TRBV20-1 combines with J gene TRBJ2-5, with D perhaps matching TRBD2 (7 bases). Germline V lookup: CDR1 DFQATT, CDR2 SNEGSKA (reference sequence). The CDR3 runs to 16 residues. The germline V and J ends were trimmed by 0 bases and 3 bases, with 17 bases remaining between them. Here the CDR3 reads CSARDFGGGTKETQYF. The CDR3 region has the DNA TGCAGTGCTAGAGATTTTGGGGGGGGGACAAAAGAGACCCAGTACTTC.

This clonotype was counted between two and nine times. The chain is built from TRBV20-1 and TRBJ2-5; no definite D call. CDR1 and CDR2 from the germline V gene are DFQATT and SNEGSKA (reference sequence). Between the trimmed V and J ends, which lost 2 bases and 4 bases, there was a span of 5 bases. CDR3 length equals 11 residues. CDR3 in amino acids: CSARNVETQYF. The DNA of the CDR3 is TGCAGTGCTAGAAACGTAGAGACCCAGTACTTC.

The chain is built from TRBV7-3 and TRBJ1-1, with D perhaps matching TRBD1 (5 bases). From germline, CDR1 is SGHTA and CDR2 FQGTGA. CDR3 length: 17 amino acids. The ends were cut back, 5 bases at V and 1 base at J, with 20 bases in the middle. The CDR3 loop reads CASSTSGLPRENTEAFF. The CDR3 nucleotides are TGTGCCAGCAGCACTTCGGGACTCCCGAGGGAGAACACTGAAGCTTTCTTT.

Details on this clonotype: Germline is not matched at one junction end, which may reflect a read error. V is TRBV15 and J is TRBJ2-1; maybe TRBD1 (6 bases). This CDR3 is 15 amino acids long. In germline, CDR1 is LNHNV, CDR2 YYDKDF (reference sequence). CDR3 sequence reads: CATSREGTPSYEQDF. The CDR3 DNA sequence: TGTGCCACCAGCAGAGAGGGGACACCATCCTACGAGCAGGACTTC.

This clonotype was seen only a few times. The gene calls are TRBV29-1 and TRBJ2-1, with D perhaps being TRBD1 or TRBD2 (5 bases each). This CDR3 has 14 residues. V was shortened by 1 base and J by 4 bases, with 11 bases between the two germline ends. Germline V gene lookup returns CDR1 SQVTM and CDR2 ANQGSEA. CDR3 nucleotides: TGCAGCGTTGAAGTGGGGGTGGGGTACAATGAGCAGTTCTTC. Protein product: CSVEVGVGYNEQFF.

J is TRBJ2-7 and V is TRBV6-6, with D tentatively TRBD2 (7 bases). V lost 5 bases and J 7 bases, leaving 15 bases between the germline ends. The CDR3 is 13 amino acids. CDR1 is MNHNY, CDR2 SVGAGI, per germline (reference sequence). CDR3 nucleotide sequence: TGTGCCAGCAGTCCCTCGGGGGGCTGGGAGCAGTACTTC. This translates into CASSPSGGWEQYF.

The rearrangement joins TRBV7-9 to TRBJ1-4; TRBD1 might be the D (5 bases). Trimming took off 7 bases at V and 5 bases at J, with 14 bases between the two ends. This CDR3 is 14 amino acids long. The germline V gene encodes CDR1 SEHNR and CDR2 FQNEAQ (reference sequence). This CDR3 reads CASTPGTENEKLFF. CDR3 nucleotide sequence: TGTGCCAGCACCCCTGGGACGGAAAATGAAAAACTGTTTTTT.

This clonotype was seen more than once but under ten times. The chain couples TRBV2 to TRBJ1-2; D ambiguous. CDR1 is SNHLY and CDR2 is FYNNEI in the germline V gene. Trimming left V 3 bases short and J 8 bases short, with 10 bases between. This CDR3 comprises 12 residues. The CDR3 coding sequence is TGTGCCAGCAGTGATGGGTCAAAGGGCTACACCTTC. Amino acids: CASSDGSKGYTF.